Listed below are T cell receptor beta chains from one sample, sequenced in a study of blood T cell repertoires in COVID-19. Measured with immunoSEQ multiplex PCR; TCRdb has only the in-frame clones, and not every one. The sample lists tens of thousands of clones; around nine tenths were seen once. What was sequenced was peripheral blood. These receptor sequences come from a man aged 45-60 years with acute or convalescent COVID-19. Each CDR3 is given with its conserved first and last residue. A D gene is named only where the DNA matches it firmly. Clone size is shown for a subset of rows, as once, few, many or a class of expanded clone.

v_call,clone_size,j_call,d_call,cdr3_aa,cdr3_nt
TRBV27,.,TRBJ2-1,TRBD2,CASSFGGTITYNEQFF,TGTGCCAGCAGTTTCGGGGGGACGATTACCTACAATGAGCAGTTCTTC
TRBV5-1,.,TRBJ2-5,.,CASSRSRGLEDTQYF,TGCGCCAGCAGCAGATCGCGGGGTCTCGAAGACACCCAGTACTTC
TRBV15,few,TRBJ1-1,.,CATSREKGQNTEAFF,TGTGCCACCAGCAGAGAAAAGGGGCAAAACACTGAAGCTTTCTTT
TRBV7-2,.,TRBJ1-1,.,CASSPDRTLYTEAFF,TGTGCCAGCAGCCCCGACAGAACGCTGTACACTGAAGCTTTCTTT
TRBV10-1,.,TRBJ1-1,.,CASSEKGSGTEAFF,TGCGCCAGCAGTGAAAAGGGGTCGGGCACTGAAGCTTTCTTT
TRBV3-1/TRBV3-2,.,TRBJ1-3,TRBD1,CASSLTGTGNTIYF,TGTGCCAGCAGCCTGACAGGGACTGGAAACACCATATATTTT
TRBV2,.,TRBJ2-2,.,CASSAGTSHTGELFF,TGTGCCAGCAGCGCGGGGACCTCCCACACCGGGGAGCTGTTTTTT
TRBV10-3,once,TRBJ2-3,.,CAISGDSDHYTDTQYF,TGTGCCATCAGTGGGGATAGCGACCACTACACAGATACGCAGTATTTT
TRBV5-1,.,TRBJ2-2,.,CASSEGANTGELFF,TGCGCCAGCAGCGAGGGGGCGAACACCGGGGAGCTGTTTTTT
TRBV7-2,.,TRBJ2-1,.,CASSLIGWFGDNSYNEQFF,TGTGCCAGCAGCTTAATTGGTTGGTTTGGCGACAACTCCTACAATGAGCAGTTCTTC
TRBV3-1/TRBV3-2,.,TRBJ2-3,TRBD2,CASSPIAGGSDTQYF,TGTGCCAGCAGCCCCATAGCGGGGGGGTCAGATACGCAGTATTTT
TRBV27,.,TRBJ1-1,.,CASSLRGGTEAFF,TGTGCCAGCAGTTTAAGGGGAGGCACTGAAGCTTTCTTT
TRBV5-1,.,TRBJ2-1,TRBD2,CASSLRLAGGNEQFF,TGCGCCAGCAGCTTGCGACTAGCGGGAGGTAATGAGCAGTTCTTC
TRBV7-2,.,TRBJ2-2,.,CASSSQGTGELFF,TGTGCCAGCAGCTCCCAGGGCACCGGGGAGCTGTTTTTT
TRBV5-4,.,TRBJ2-1,TRBD2,CASSRKAGTSYNEQFF,TGTGCCAGCAGCCGAAAAGCGGGGACGTCCTACAATGAGCAGTTCTTC
TRBV6-5,.,TRBJ1-1,.,CASSYSQGSTNTEAFF,TGTGCCAGCAGTTACTCACAGGGTAGCACGAACACTGAAGCTTTCTTT
TRBV5-1,.,TRBJ2-7,TRBD2,CASRAGTTNYEQYF,TGCGCCAGCAGAGCCGGGACTACTAACTACGAGCAGTACTTC
TRBV7-2,.,TRBJ2-5,.,CASSSPGGQETQYF,TGTGCCAGCAGCTCCCCCGGGGGTCAGGAGACCCAGTACTTC
TRBV6-6,.,TRBJ1-1,TRBD1,CASSYRGQGSEAFF,TGTGCCAGCAGTTACAGAGGACAGGGATCTGAAGCTTTCTTT
TRBV6-5,.,TRBJ1-4,TRBD1,CAAGTGWTNEKLFF,TGTGCCGCAGGGACAGGGTGGACTAATGAAAAACTGTTTTTT
TRBV7-6,.,TRBJ2-1,TRBD2,CASSPGGSGAWGQFF,TGTGCCAGCAGTCCTGGAGGTAGCGGGGCCTGGGGGCAGTTCTTC
TRBV6-2/TRBV6-3,.,TRBJ1-1,.,CASSRGGGGGTEAFF,TGTGCCAGCAGTCGAGGGGGGGGAGGGGGCACTGAAGCTTTCTTT
TRBV5-1,.,TRBJ1-6,.,CASSLDRSGQILSPLHF,TGCGCCAGCAGCTTGGATCGGTCCGGACAGATCCTTTCACCCCTCCACTTT
TRBV5-8,.,TRBJ1-2,.,CAGRTGIDYGYTF,TGTGCCGGGAGAACAGGGATTGACTATGGCTACACCTTC
TRBV6-5,.,TRBJ1-4,.,CASSFREAAMKNSFF,TGTGCCAGCAGTTTCAGAGAGGCCGCAATGAAAAACTCTTTTTTT
TRBV18,.,TRBJ2-3,.,CASSLLREISTDTQYF,TGTGCCAGCTCACTCCTCCGGGAAATCAGCACAGATACGCAGTATTTT
TRBV4-2,.,TRBJ2-7,TRBD1,CASSDRGPYEQYF,TGTGCCAGCAGCGACAGGGGGCCCTACGAGCAGTACTTC
TRBV10-3,.,TRBJ2-7,.,CAITPSEGPEREQYF,TGTGCCATCACCCCAAGTGAGGGTCCGGAGAGAGAGCAGTACTTC
TRBV19,.,TRBJ1-5,TRBD1,CASSIDRGNDYSNQPQHF,TGTGCCAGTAGTATAGACAGGGGGAACGATTATAGCAATCAGCCCCAGCATTTT
TRBV27,once,TRBJ1-5,.,CASGPGYSNQPQHF,TGTGCCAGCGGCCCCGGGTATAGCAATCAGCCCCAGCATTTT
TRBV2,.,TRBJ1-4,.,CASARGLVEKLFF,TGTGCCAGCGCTCGAGGGTTAGTTGAAAAACTGTTTTTT
TRBV27,.,TRBJ1-2,.,CASSSGAYNYGYTF,TGTGCCAGCAGTAGCGGGGCATATAACTATGGCTACACCTTC
TRBV5-1,.,TRBJ2-5,TRBD1,CASSRGQGGWETQYF,TGCGCCAGCAGCCGGGGACAGGGAGGTTGGGAGACCCAGTACTTC
TRBV28,.,TRBJ2-7,TRBD1,CASSSGQGPYEQYF,TGTGCCAGCAGTAGCGGACAGGGTCCATACGAGCAGTACTTC
TRBV7-9,once,TRBJ1-2,TRBD1,CASSLIQGDGYTF,TGTGCCAGCAGCTTAATACAGGGGGATGGCTACACCTTC
TRBV28,.,TRBJ2-5,TRBD1,CASQGATVEETQYF,TGTGCCAGCCAGGGGGCCACAGTCGAAGAGACCCAGTACTTC
TRBV4-1,.,TRBJ2-1,TRBD2,CASSPPRGISYNEQFF,TGCGCCAGCAGCCCCCCGCGGGGGATTAGCTACAATGAGCAGTTCTTC
TRBV9,.,TRBJ1-1,.,CASTEGSGVNTEAFF,TGTGCCAGCACCGAGGGATCCGGAGTAAACACTGAAGCTTTCTTT
TRBV19,once,TRBJ1-5,.,CASSYGGHNQPQHF,TGTGCCAGTAGTTACGGCGGCCACAATCAGCCCCAGCATTTT
TRBV27,.,TRBJ2-7,.,CASSYGPSVTYEQYF,TGTGCCAGCAGTTATGGGCCTAGCGTGACCTACGAGCAGTACTTC
TRBV27,.,TRBJ2-1,TRBD2,CASSTQTSREQFF,TGTGCCAGCAGTACCCAGACTAGCAGAGAGCAGTTCTTC
TRBV30,.,TRBJ2-3,TRBD2,CAWSGLAGSTDTQYF,TGTGCCTGGAGTGGCCTAGCGGGAAGCACAGATACGCAGTATTTT
TRBV6-2/TRBV6-3,few,TRBJ1-1,.,CASSMTLNTEAFF,TGTGCCAGCAGCATGACACTGAACACTGAAGCTTTCTTT
TRBV18,.,TRBJ1-5,TRBD1,CASSPGTGNQPQHF,TGTGCCAGCTCACCAGGGACAGGGAATCAGCCCCAGCATTTT
TRBV4-3,.,TRBJ2-3,.,CASSQGQGGDTQYF,TGCGCCAGCAGCCAAGGACAGGGAGGTGATACGCAGTATTTT
TRBV7-8,.,TRBJ1-2,.,CASSQIDRFGYTF,TGTGCCAGCAGCCAGATAGACAGGTTTGGCTACACCTTC
TRBV28,.,TRBJ1-2,.,CASLGQGISGYTF,TGTGCCAGCTTGGGCCAGGGAATCTCTGGCTACACCTTC
TRBV19,.,TRBJ1-1,TRBD1,CASSKPGGGGEAFF,TGTGCCAGTAGTAAGCCAGGGGGCGGTGGTGAAGCTTTCTTT
TRBV5-1,.,TRBJ1-5,.,CASSPGGNYQPQHF,TGCGCCAGCAGCCCCGGGGGGAACTATCAGCCCCAGCATTTT
TRBV19,.,TRBJ1-5,.,CASSIDLGSTDSNQPQHF,TGTGCCAGTAGTATAGATCTTGGGAGCACCGATAGCAATCAGCCCCAGCATTTT
TRBV18,.,TRBJ1-4,.,CASSLKGRTNEKLFF,TGTGCCAGCTCGCTTAAGGGGAGGACTAATGAAAAACTGTTTTTT